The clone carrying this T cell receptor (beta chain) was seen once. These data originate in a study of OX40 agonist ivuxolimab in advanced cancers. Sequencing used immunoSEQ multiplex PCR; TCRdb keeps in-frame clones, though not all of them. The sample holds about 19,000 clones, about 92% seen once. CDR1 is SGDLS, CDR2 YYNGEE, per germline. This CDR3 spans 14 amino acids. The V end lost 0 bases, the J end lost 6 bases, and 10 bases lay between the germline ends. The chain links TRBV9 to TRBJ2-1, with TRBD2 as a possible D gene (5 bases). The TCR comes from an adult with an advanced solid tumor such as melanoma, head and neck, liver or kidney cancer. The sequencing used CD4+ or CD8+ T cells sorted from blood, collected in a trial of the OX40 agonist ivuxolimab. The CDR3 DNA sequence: TGTGCCAGCAGCGTAGCTACGAGGGTCAATGAGCAGTTCTTC. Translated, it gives CASSVATRVNEQFF.